This T cell receptor beta chain was recovered during a study of T-cell reconstitution after alpha-beta-depleted transplantation in children. A few counts support this clonotype. Unique molecular identifiers were built into the TCRbeta library. Using its own MiXCR run on the PCR reads, TCRdb lists one record per CDR3 protein. Of almost 400,000 distinct CDR3 sequences listed, roughly 22% are singletons. Trimming cost V 10 bases and J 4 bases; bases outside gene matches: 8. This CDR3 contains 14 residues. The germline V gene has CDR1 MDHEN and CDR2 SYDVKM. This receptor was identified in a human donor who donated a stem cell graft to a child with acute myeloid leukemia. Source: PBMCs from the stem cell graft donor, taken from the stem cell graft. The chain links TRBV28 to TRBJ2-1; 9 nucleotides agree with TRBD2. Here the CDR3 reads CAIQGLAIYNEQFF. The CDR3 DNA reads as TGTGCCATCCAGGGACTAGCTATTTACAATGAGCAGTTCTTC.